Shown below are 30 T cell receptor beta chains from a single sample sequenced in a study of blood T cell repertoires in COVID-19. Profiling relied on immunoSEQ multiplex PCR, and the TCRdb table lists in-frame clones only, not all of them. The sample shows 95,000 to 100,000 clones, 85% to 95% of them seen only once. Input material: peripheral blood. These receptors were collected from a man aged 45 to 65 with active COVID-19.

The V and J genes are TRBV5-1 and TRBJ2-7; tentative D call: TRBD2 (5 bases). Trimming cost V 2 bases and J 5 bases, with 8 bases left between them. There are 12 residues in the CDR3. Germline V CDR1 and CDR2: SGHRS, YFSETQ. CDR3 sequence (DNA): TGCGCCAGCAGCTTCCCCGGGGACGAGCAGTACTTC. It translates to CASSFPGDEQYF.

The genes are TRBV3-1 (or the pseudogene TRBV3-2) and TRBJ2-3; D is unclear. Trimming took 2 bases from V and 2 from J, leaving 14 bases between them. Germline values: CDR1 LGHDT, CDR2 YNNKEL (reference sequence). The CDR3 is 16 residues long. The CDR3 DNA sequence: TGTGCCAGCAGCCAAAGGTGGGCCGAATCCACAGATACGCAGTATTTT. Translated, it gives CASSQRWAESTDTQYF.

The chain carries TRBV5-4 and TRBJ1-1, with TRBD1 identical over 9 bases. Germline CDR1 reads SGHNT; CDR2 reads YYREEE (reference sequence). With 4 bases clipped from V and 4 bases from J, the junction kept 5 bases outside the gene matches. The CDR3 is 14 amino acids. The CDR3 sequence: CASSRTGVATEAFF. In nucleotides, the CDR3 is TGTGCCAGCAGCAGGACAGGGGTAGCCACTGAAGCTTTCTTT.

The CDR3 loop reads CATSDFGGNGYTF. The CDR3 DNA is TGTGCCACCAGTGATTTTGGGGGGAATGGCTACACCTTC. The chain uses TRBV24-1 and TRBJ1-2, with a possible D match to TRBD1 (5 bases). Between the trimmed V and J ends, which lost 1 base and 6 bases, there was a span of 8 bases. The CDR3 contains 13 residues. Germline V gene sequence: CDR1 KGHDR, CDR2 SFDVKD.

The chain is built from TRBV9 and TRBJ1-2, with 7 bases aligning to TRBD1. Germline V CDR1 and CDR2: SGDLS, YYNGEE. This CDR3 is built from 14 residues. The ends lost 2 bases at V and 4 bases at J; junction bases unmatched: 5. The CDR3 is CASSVRGGGYGYTF. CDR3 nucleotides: TGTGCCAGCAGCGTTAGAGGGGGCGGCTATGGCTACACCTTC.

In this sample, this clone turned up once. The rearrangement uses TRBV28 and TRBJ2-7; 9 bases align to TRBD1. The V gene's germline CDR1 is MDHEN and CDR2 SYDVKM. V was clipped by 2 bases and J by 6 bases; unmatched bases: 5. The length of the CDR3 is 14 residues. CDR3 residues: CASSLGQGRGEQYF. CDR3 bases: TGTGCCAGCAGTTTAGGACAGGGGAGAGGCGAGCAGTACTTC.

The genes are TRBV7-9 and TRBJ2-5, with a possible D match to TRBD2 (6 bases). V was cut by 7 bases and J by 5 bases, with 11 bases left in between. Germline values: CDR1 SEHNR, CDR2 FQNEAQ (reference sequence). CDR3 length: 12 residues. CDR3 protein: CASTRDEETQYF. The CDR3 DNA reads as TGTGCCAGCACGCGGGATGAGGAGACCCAGTACTTC.

CDR3 protein: CAWRVQATTAAFF. DNA for the CDR3: TGTGCCTGGAGGGTACAGGCCACCACGGCGGCTTTCTTT. This rearrangement joins TRBV30 to TRBJ1-1; TRBD1 is a possible D gene (5 bases). V gave up 3 bases and J gave up 11 bases, with 19 bases separating them. CDR3 length: 13 amino acids. The germline CDR1 and CDR2 sequences are GTSNPN and SVGIG (reference sequence).

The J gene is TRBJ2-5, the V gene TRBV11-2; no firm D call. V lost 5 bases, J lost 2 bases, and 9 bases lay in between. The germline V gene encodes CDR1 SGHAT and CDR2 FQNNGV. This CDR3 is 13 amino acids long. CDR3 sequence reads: CASSRGQQETQYF. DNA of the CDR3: TGTGCCAGCAGCCGTGGCCAGCAAGAGACCCAGTACTTC. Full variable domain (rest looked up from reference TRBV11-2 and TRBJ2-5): EAGVAQSPRYKIIEKRQSVAFWCNPISGHATLYWYQQILGQGPKLLIQFQNNGVVDDSQLPKDRFSAERLKGVDSTLKIQPAKLEDSAVYLCASSRGQQETQYFGPGTRLLVL.

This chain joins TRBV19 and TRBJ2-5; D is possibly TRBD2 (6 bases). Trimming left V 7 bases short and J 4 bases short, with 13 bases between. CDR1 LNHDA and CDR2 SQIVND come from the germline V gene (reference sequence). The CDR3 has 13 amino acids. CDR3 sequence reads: CASNSGEGETQYF. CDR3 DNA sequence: TGTGCCAGTAACTCGGGAGAAGGAGAGACCCAGTACTTC.

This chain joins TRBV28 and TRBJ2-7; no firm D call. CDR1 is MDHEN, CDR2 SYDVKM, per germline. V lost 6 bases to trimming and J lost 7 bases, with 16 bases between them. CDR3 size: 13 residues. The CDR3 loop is CASRTNRDGEQYF. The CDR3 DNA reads TGTGCCAGCAGAACGAACAGAGATGGTGAGCAGTACTTC. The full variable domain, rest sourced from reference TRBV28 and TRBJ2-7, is DVKVTQSSRYLVKRTGEKVFLECVQDMDHENMFWYRQDPGLGLRLIYFSYDVKMKEKGDIPEGYSVSREKKERFSLILESASTNQTSMYLCASRTNRDGEQYFGPGTRLTVT.

The CDR3, as DNA: TGCAGCGTTGGGAAGGGGCAGAACTATGGCTACACCTTC. Translating it yields CSVGKGQNYGYTF. The chain carries TRBV29-1 and TRBJ1-2; weak D call: TRBD1 (5 bases). This CDR3 spans 13 amino acids. Germline CDR1 reads SQVTM; CDR2 reads ANQGSEA. V was shortened by 4 bases and J by 2 bases, with 11 bases between the two germline ends.

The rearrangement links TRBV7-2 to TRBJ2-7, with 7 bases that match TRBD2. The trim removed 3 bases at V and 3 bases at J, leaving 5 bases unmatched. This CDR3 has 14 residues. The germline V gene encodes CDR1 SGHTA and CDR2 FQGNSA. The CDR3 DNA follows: TGTGCCAGCAGCTTTGTAGCGGGCAACTACGAGCAGTACTTC. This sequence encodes CASSFVAGNYEQYF.

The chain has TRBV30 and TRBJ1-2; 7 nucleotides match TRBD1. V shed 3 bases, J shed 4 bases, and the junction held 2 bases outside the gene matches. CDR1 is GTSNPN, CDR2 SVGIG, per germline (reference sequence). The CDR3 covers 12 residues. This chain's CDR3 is CAWSTGAYGYTF. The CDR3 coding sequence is TGTGCCTGGAGCACAGGGGCCTATGGCTACACCTTC.

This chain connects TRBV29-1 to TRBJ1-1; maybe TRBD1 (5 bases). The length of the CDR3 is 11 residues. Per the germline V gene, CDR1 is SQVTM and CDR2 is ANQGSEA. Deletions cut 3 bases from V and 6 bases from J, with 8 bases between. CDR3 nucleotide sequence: TGCAGCGTTGACAGGGCCGCTGAAGCTTTCTTT. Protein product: CSVDRAAEAFF.

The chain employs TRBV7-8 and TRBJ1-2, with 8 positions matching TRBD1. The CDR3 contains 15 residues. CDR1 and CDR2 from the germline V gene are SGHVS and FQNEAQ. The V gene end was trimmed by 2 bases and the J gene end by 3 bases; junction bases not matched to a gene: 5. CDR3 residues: CASSLSQGVDYGYTF. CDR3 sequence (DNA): TGTGCCAGCAGCTTATCACAGGGGGTCGACTATGGCTACACCTTC.

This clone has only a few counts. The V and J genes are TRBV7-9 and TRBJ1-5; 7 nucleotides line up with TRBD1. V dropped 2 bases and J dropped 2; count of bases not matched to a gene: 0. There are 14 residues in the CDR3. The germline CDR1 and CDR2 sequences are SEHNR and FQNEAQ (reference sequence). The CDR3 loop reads CASSLQGGNQPQHF. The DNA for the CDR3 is TGTGCCAGCAGCTTACAGGGGGGCAATCAGCCCCAGCATTTT.

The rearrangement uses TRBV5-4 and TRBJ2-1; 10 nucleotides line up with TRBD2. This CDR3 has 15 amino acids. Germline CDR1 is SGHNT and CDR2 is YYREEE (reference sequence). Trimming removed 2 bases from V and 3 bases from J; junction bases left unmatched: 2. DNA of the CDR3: TGTGCCAGCAGCTTTCGACTAGCGGGCTACAATGAGCAGTTCTTC. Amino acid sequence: CASSFRLAGYNEQFF.

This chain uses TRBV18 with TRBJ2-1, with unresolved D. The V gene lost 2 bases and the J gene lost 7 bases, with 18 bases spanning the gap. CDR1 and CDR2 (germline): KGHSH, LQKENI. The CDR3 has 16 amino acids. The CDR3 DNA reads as TGTGCCAGCTCACCAATCTTAGACTCTATTTATAATGAGCAGTTCTTC. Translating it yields CASSPILDSIYNEQFF.

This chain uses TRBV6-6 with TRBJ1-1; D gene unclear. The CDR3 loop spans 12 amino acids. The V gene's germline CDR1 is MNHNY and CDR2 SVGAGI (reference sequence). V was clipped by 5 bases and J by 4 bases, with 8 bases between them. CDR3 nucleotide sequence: TGTGCCAGCAGTGTTGCAGGCACTGAAGCTTTCTTT. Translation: CASSVAGTEAFF.

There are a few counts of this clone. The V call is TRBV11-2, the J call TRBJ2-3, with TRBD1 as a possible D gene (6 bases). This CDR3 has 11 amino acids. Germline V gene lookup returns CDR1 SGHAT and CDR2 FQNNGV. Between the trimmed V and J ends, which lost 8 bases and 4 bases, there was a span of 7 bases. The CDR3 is CASGGPDTQYF. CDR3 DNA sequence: TGTGCCAGCGGGGGCCCAGATACGCAGTATTTT.

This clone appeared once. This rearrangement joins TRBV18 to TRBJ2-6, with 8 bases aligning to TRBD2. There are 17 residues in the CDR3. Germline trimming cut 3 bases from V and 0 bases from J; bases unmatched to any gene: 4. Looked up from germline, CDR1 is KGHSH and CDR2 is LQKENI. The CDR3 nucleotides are TGTGCCAGCTCACCCCCGGGAGGGTCCTCTGGGGCCAACGTCCTGACTTTC. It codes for CASSPPGGSSGANVLTF.

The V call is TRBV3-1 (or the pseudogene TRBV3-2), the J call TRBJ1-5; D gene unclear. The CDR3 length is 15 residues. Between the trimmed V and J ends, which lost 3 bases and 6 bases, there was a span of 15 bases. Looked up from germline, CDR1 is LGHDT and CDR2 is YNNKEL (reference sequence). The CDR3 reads CASSQGLAEGQPQHF. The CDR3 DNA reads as TGTGCCAGCAGCCAGGGTCTGGCAGAGGGTCAGCCCCAGCATTTT.

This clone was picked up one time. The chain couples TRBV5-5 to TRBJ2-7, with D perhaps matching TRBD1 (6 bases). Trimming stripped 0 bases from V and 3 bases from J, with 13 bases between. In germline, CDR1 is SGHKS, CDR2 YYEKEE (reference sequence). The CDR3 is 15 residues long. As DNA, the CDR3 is TGTGCCAGCAGCTTGGAAACAGGGTTTTTCTACGAGCAGTACTTC. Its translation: CASSLETGFFYEQYF. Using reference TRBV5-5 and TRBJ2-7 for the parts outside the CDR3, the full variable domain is DAGVTQSPTHLIKTRGQQVTLRCSPISGHKSVSWYQQVLGQGPQFIFQYYEKEERGRGNFPDRFSARQFPNYSSELNVNALLLGDSALYLCASSLETGFFYEQYFGPGTRLTVT.

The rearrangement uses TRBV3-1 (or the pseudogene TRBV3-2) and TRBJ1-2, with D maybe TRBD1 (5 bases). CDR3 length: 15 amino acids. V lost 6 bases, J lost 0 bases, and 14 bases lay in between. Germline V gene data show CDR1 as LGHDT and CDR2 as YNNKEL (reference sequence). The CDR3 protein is CASRLSGGANYGYTF. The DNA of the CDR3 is TGTGCCAGCAGACTTTCGGGGGGAGCTAACTATGGCTACACCTTC.

CDR3 nucleotides: TGTGCCAGCAGCTATAGGCAGTATTTT. This codes for CASSYRQYF. This sequence joins TRBV27 and TRBJ2-3; D remains unclear. CDR1 is MNHEY and CDR2 is SMNVEV in the germline V gene (reference sequence). This CDR3 is built from 9 residues. The germline V and J ends were trimmed by 6 bases and 11 bases, with 6 bases remaining between them.

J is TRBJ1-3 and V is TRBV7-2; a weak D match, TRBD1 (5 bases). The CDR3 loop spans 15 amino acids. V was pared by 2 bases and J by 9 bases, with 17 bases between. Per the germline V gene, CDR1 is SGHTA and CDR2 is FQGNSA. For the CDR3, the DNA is TGTGCCAGCAGCTTATTCCGGGACGGAGGGTCCACCATATATTTT. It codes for CASSLFRDGGSTIYF.

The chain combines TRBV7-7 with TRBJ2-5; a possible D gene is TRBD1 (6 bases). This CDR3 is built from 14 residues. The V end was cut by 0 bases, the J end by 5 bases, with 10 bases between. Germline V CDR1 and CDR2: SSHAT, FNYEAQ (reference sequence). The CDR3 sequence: CASSLALGQETQYF. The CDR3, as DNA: TGTGCCAGCAGCTTAGCTCTCGGACAGGAGACCCAGTACTTC.

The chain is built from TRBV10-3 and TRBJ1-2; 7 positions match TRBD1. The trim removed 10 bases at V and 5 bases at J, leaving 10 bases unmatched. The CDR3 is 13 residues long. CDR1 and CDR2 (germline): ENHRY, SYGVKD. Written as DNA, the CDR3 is TGTGCCACGGCGGGGACAGACGCATATGGCTACACCTTC. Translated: CATAGTDAYGYTF.

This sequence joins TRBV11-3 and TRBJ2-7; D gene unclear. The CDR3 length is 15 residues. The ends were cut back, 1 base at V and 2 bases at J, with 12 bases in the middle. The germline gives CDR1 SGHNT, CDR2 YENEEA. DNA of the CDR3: TGTGCCAGCAGCTTAGGCGGAAGCGCAACCTACGAGCAGTACTTC. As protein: CASSLGGSATYEQYF.